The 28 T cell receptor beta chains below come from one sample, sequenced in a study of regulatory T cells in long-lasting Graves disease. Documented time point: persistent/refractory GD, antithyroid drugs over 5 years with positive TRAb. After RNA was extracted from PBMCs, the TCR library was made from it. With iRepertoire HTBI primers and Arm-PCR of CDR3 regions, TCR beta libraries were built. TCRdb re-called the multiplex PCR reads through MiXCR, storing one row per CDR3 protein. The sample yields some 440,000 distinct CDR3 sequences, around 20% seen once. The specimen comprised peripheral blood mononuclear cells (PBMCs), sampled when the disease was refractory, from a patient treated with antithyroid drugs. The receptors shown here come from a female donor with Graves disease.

The CDR3 loop is CSALGTSGRTSYEQYF. CDR3 DNA sequence: TGCAGTGCCCTCGGGACTAGCGGGAGAACCTCCTACGAGCAGTACTTC. This chain links TRBV20-1 with TRBJ2-7; 14 bases match TRBD2. CDR3 length equals 16 residues. V lost 6 bases and J lost 0; bases outside the gene matches: 7. CDR1 DFQATT and CDR2 SNEGSKA come from the germline V gene (reference sequence).

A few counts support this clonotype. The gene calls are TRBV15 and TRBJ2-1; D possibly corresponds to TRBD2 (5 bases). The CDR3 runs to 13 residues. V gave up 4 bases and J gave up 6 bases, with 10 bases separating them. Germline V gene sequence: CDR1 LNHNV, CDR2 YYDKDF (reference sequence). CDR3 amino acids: CATSKADGNEQFF. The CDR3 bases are TGTGCCACCAGCAAAGCGGACGGCAATGAGCAGTTCTTC.

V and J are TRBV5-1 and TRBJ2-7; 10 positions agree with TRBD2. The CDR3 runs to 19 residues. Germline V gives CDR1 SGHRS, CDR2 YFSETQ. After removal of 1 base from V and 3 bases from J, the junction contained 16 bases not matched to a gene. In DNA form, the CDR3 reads TGCGCCAGCAGCTTGACGGTAACCCCTCTAGCGGGGGTCGACTACGAGCAGTACTTC. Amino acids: CASSLTVTPLAGVDYEQYF.

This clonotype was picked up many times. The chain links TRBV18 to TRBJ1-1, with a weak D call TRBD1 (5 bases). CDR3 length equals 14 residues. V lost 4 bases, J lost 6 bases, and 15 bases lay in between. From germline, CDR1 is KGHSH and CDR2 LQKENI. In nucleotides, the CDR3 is TGTGCCAGCTCACGGACAAGACCAATCCCTGAAGCTTTCTTT. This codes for CASSRTRPIPEAFF.

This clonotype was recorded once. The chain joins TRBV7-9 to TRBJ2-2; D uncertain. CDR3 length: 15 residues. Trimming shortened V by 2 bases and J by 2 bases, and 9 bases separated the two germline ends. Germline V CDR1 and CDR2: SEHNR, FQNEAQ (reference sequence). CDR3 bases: TGTGCCAGCAGCTTATCCAGCTTCAACACCGGGGAGCTGTTTTTT. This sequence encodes CASSLSSFNTGELFF.

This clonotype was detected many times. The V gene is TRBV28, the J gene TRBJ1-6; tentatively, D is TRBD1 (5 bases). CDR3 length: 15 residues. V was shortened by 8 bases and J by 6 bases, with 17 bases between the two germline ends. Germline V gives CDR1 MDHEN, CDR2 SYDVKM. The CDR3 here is CASLRDAAFNSPLHF. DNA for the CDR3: TGTGCCAGCTTGAGGGACGCGGCCTTTAATTCACCCCTCCACTTT. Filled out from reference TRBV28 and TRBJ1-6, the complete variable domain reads DVKVTQSSRYLVKRTGEKVFLECVQDMDHENMFWYRQDPGLGLRLIYFSYDVKMKEKGDIPEGYSVSREKKERFSLILESASTNQTSMYLCASLRDAAFNSPLHFGNGTRLTVT.

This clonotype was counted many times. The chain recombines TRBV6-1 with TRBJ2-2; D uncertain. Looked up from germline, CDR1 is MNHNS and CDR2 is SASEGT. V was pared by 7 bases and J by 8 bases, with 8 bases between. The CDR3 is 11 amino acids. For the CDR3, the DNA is TGTGCCAGCACCTCTGGAGGGGAGCTGTTTTTT. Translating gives CASTSGGELFF.

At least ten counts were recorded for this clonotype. CDR3 sequence: CASSSFRGSAETQYF. The DNA of the CDR3 is TGTGCCAGCAGTTCTTTCAGGGGGTCTGCAGAGACCCAGTACTTC. The rearrangement joins TRBV28 to TRBJ2-5; TRBD1 matches at 7 bases. Germline V gene data show CDR1 as MDHEN and CDR2 as SYDVKM. This CDR3 region has 15 residues. Trimming took 4 bases from V and 4 from J; bases not matched to a gene: 9.

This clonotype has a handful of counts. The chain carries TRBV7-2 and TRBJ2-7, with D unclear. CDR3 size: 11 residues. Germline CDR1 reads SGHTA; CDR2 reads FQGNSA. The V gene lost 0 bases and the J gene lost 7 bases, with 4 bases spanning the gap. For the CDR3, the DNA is TGTGCCAGCAGCTTAGCCACTGAGCAGTACTTC. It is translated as CASSLATEQYF.

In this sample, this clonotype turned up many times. CDR3 region: CSVESGGFATEAFF. CDR3 DNA: TGCAGCGTTGAATCAGGGGGGTTCGCCACTGAAGCTTTCTTT. The chain couples TRBV29-1 to TRBJ1-1; 7 bases fit TRBD1. Per germline, CDR1 SQVTM and CDR2 ANQGSEA. The CDR3 contains 14 residues. V was pared by 2 bases and J by 4 bases, with 7 bases of the junction left unmatched.

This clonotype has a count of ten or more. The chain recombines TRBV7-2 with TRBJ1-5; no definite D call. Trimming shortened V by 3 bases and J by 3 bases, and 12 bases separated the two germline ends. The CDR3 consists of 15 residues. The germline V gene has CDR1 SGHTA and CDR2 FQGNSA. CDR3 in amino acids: CASSLGGPPNQPQHF. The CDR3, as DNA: TGTGCCAGCAGCTTGGGCGGCCCCCCCAATCAGCCCCAGCATTTT. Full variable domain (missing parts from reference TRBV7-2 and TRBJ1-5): GAGVSQSPSNKVTEKGKDVELRCDPISGHTALYWYRQSLGQGLEFLIYFQGNSAPDKSGLPSDRFSAERTGGSVSTLTIQRTQQEDSAVYLCASSLGGPPNQPQHFGDGTRLSIL.

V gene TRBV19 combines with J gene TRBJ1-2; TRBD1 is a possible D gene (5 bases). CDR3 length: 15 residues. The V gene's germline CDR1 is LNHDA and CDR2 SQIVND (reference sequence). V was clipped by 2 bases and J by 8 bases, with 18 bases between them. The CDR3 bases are TGTGCCAGTAGTATAATTTCCGGGACTACTGGAGGCTACACCTTC. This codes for CASSIISGTTGGYTF.

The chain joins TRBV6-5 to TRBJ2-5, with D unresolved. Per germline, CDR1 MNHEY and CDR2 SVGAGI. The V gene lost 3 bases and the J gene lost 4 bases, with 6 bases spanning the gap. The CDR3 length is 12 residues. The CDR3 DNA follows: TGTGCCAGCAGTTATAAGGGAGAGACCCAGTACTTC. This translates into CASSYKGETQYF.

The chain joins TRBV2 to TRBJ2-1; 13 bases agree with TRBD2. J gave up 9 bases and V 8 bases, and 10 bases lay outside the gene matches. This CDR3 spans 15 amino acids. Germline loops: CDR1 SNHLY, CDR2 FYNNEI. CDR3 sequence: CASRRDGTSGTEQFF. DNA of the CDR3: TGTGCCAGCCGAAGGGACGGGACTAGCGGGACTGAGCAGTTCTTC.

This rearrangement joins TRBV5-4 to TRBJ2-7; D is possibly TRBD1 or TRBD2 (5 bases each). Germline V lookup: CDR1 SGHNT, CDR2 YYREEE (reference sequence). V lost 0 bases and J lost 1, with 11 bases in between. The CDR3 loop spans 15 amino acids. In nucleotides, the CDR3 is TGTGCCAGCAGCTTGGTGGGGGAGCCTTCCTACGAGCAGTACTTC. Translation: CASSLVGEPSYEQYF.

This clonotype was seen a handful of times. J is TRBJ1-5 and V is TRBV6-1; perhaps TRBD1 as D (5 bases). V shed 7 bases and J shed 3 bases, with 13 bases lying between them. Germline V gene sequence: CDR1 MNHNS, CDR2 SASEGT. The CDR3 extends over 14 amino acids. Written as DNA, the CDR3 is TGTGCCAGCATTAAAACAGGCCCCAATCAGCCCCAGCATTTT. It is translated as CASIKTGPNQPQHF.

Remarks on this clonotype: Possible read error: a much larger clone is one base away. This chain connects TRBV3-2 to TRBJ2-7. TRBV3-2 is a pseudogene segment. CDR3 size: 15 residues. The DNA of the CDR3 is TGTGCCAGCAGCCAACGTGCGGAGCAAAGCTACAAGCAGTACTTC. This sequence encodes CASSQRAEQSYKQYF.

The CDR3 region is CAISRGTRNYGYTF. The CDR3 nucleotides read TGTGCCATCTCGAGGGGCACCCGAAACTATGGCTACACCTTC. The V and J genes are TRBV10-3 and TRBJ1-2; weak D call: TRBD1 (5 bases). Trimming removed 8 bases at V and 2 bases at J, with 15 bases between. CDR1 ENHRY and CDR2 SYGVKD come from the germline V gene. CDR3 length: 14 amino acids.

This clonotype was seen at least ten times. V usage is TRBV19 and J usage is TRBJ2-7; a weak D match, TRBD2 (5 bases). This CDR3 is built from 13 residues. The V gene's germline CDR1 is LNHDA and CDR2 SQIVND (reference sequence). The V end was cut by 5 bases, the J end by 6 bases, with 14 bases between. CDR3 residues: CASSAPLGREQYF. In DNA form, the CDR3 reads TGTGCCAGTAGTGCCCCACTAGGACGCGAGCAGTACTTC.

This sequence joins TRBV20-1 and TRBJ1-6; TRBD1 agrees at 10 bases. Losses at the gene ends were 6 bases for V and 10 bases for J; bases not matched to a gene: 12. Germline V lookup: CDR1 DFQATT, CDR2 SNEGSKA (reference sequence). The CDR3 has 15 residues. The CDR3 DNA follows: TGCAGTGCAACATCCGGGACAGGGGAACGCTCACCCCTCCACTTT. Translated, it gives CSATSGTGERSPLHF.

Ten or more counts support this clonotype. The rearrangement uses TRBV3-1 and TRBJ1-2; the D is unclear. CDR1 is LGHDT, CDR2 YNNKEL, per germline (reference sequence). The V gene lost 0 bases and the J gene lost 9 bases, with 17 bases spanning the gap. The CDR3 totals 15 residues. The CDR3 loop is CASSQEGDSHMSYTF. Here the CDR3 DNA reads TGTGCCAGCAGCCAAGAAGGCGACTCCCATATGAGCTACACCTTC.

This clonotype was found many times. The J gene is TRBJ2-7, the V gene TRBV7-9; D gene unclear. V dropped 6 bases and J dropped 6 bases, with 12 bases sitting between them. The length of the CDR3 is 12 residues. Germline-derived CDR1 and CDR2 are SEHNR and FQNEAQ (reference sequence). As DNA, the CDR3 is TGTGCCAGCAGTTCCCTAGTACCCGAGCAGTACTTC. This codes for CASSSLVPEQYF.

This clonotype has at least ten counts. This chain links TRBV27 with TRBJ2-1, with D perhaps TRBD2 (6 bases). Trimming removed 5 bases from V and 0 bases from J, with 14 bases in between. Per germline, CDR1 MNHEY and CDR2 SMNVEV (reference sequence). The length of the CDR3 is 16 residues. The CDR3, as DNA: TGTGCCAGCAGTCTTATAGCGGATAGCTCCTACAATGAGCAGTTCTTC. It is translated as CASSLIADSSYNEQFF.

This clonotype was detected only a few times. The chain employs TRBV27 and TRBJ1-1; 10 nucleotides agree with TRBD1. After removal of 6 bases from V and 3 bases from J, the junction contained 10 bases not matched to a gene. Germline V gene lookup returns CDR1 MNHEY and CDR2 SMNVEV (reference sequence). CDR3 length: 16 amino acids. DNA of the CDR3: TGTGCCAGCAGACCCGACAGGGGGCGCGGGTACACTGAAGCTTTCTTT. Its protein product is CASRPDRGRGYTEAFF.

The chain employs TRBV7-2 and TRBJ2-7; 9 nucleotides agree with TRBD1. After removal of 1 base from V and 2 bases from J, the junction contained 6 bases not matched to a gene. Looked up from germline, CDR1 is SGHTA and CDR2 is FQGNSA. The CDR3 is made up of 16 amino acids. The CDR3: CASSLGGQGLTYEQYF. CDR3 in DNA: TGTGCCAGCAGCTTAGGGGGACAGGGTTTAACCTACGAGCAGTACTTC.

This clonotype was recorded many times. CDR3 region: CASSSPGQGNGYTF. Here the CDR3 DNA reads TGTGCCAGCAGCTCCCCCGGACAGGGGAATGGCTACACCTTC. J is TRBJ1-2 and V is TRBV28, with 9 bases fitting TRBD1. Trimming at V came to 6 bases and at J to 6 bases, leaving 8 bases not matched to a gene. CDR1 and CDR2 (germline): MDHEN, SYDVKM. The CDR3 spans 14 residues.

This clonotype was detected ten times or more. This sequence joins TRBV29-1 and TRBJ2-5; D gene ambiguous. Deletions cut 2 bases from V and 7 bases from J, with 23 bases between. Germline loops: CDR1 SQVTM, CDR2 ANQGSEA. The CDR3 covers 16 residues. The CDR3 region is CSVETNQRRSRGTQYF. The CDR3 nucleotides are TGCAGCGTTGAAACGAACCAGCGCCGATCCCGAGGGACCCAGTACTTC.

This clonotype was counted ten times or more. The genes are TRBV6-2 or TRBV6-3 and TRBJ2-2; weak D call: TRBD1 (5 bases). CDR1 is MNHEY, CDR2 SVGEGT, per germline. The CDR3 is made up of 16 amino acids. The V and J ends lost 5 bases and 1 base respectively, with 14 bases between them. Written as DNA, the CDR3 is TGTGCCAGCAGTAACCGGCCGCAGGGGAACACCGGGGAGCTGTTTTTT. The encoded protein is CASSNRPQGNTGELFF.